This T cell receptor beta chain came from a study of T-cell reconstitution after alpha-beta-depleted transplantation in children. Study-wide results and limits: The main origin of T-cell counts and diversity one year after transplant was newly produced T cells. Some patients' high day-60 TCRbeta diversity was traced to surviving recipient T cells and thymic progenitors.

Unique molecular identifiers featured in how the TCRbeta library was prepared. Using its own MiXCR run on the PCR reads, TCRdb lists one record per CDR3 protein. The table records over 90,000 distinct CDR3 sequences, under 9% of them present only once. J was trimmed by 7 bases and V by 6 bases; bases with no gene match: 13. The CDR3 sequence is 15 residues long. This clonotype was recorded many times. Its antigen is not identified. V usage is TRBV12-3 or TRBV12-4 and J usage is TRBJ2-7; 9 nucleotides agree with TRBD1. The TCR was taken from a boy aged 2 to 9 with acute lymphoblastic leukemia, due to receive a stem cell transplant. This specimen consisted of PBMCs, obtained before TCRalphabeta/CD19-depleted stem cell transplant. The CDR3: CASSFAGTGLQEQYF. The CDR3, as DNA: TGTGCCAGCAGCTTCGCCGGGACAGGGCTTCAAGAGCAGTACTTC.